The present T cell receptor (beta chain) was sequenced within a study of Ad26.COV2.S vaccination and SARS-CoV-2 variants. The table came from immunoSEQ multiplex PCR; TCRdb's copy has only in-frame clones and leaves some out. The sample has some 340,000 clones; about 86% are singletons. CDR3 length: 17 amino acids. Trimming at V came to 4 bases and at J to 4 bases, leaving 11 bases not matched to a gene. Germline V gene sequence: CDR1 LGHDT, CDR2 YNNKEL (reference sequence). The treatment denotes: around 19 received Ad26.COV2.S at low or high dose, single or two shots; about 5 received placebo; per-sample allocation not given. Sampling happened 63 days after the first vaccine or placebo injection.

This clonotype was obtained from a person between 18 and 60 years old who received the Ad26.COV2.S COVID-19 vaccine or a placebo. Specimen: peripheral blood, collected in a trial of Ad26.COV2.S vaccine versus placebo. The V and J genes are TRBV3-1 (or the pseudogene TRBV3-2) and TRBJ2-1; 9 positions match TRBD2. The CDR3 bases are TGTGCCAGCAGCCGTATCGAAGGTAGCGGGGGTTACAATGAGCAGTTCTTC. It codes for CASSRIEGSGGYNEQFF.